The clone carrying this T cell receptor beta chain has a handful of counts. The antigen is unknown. The study, taken as a whole, reports: Tumor memory CD4+ T cell TCR gene usage was found to cluster with blood and lymph node memory CD4+ cells and with lymph node naive CD4+ cells.

V dropped 8 bases and J dropped 2 bases, with 14 bases sitting between them. The CDR3 totals 15 residues. Germline loops: CDR1 SGHRS, CDR2 YFSETQ. TCRdb used MiXCR to reprocess the 5' RACE reads, holding one entry per CDR3 protein. This table has roughly 50,000 distinct CDR3 sequences, roughly a sixth appearing once. Sequencing was carried out using naive CD4+ T cells sorted from blood. Subset of the sample: naive CD4+ T cells, CD4+CD45RA+CD25-. The TCR comes from a female donor with breast cancer. V and J are TRBV5-1 and TRBJ1-6; D is unclear. In DNA form, the CDR3 reads TGCGCCAGTTCAAGAGCCTACCCCTATAATTCACCCCTCCACTTT. Its protein is CASSRAYPYNSPLHF.